The clone carrying this TCR beta chain appeared a single time. Its antigen is currently unknown. RNA transcripts yielded amplified TCR beta CDR3 regions. HTBI primers were employed in a first-round RT-PCR of the TCR CDR3. TCRdb re-called the multiplex PCR reads with MiXCR, one entry per CDR3 protein. The data show around 580,000 distinct CDR3 sequences, roughly a sixth seen once. Diagnosis rested on symptoms, serum thyroxine and TRAb, thyroid ultrasound, and orbital computed tomography. This CDR3 spans 16 amino acids. Looked up from germline, CDR1 is MGHRA and CDR2 is YSYEKL. J was trimmed by 4 bases and V by 1 base; bases with no gene match: 8. These data originate in a study of T cells in Graves' hyperthyroidism and ophthalmopathy. Study-level points and caveats: In validation, the model predicted ophthalmopathy. These predictions came a median roughly 7.1 months before onset.

This sequence originates from a woman between 18 and 29 years old with Graves' hyperthyroidism. The sequencing input was blood. The chain is built from TRBV4-1 and TRBJ2-3; 7 bases align to TRBD2. CDR3 sequence (DNA): TGCGCCAGCAGCCAAGGGTTTGGACTAGTCGCAGATACGCAGTATTTT. Its protein product is CASSQGFGLVADTQYF.